These 13 T cell receptor beta chains were sequenced from one sample in a study of blood T cell repertoires in COVID-19. The table came from immunoSEQ multiplex PCR; TCRdb's copy has only in-frame clones and leaves some out. The sample lists 120,000 or so clones; around 89% were seen once. Sequencing was carried out using peripheral blood. The source is a man over 45 with acute or convalescent COVID-19.

The rearrangement links TRBV5-1 to TRBJ2-3; 10 nucleotides match TRBD2. This CDR3 has 15 residues. CDR1 and CDR2 (germline): SGHRS, YFSETQ. With 1 base clipped from V and 5 bases from J, the junction kept 4 bases outside the gene matches. The CDR3 bases are TGCGCCAGCAGCTTGCCTAGCGGGAGTATAGATACGCAGTATTTT. Translation gives CASSLPSGSIDTQYF.

The chain recombines TRBV4-1 with TRBJ2-1; weak D call: TRBD2 (5 bases). The CDR3 extends over 16 amino acids. Germline V gene data show CDR1 as MGHRA and CDR2 as YSYEKL. V was pared by 4 bases and J by 6 bases, with 19 bases between. In DNA form, the CDR3 reads TGCGCCAGCAGCCTGCGACAAGGTCTAGAGGGCAATGAGCAGTTCTTC. It specifies CASSLRQGLEGNEQFF.

The J gene is TRBJ2-1, the V gene TRBV6-5; 10 bases are shared with TRBD2. The CDR3 is made up of 16 amino acids. Germline V gene sequence: CDR1 MNHEY, CDR2 SVGAGI. The V gene end was trimmed by 2 bases and the J gene end by 5 bases; junction bases not matched to a gene: 6. The CDR3, as DNA: TGTGCCAGCAGTTACCTAGCGGGAGTGGGGGACAATGAGCAGTTCTTC. It codes for CASSYLAGVGDNEQFF.

The CDR3 DNA reads as TGTGCCTGGAGTAAGGCAGGGGGCACTGAAGCTTTCTTT. This sequence encodes CAWSKAGGTEAFF. The V call is TRBV30, the J call TRBJ1-1, with 7 bases that match TRBD1. CDR3 length equals 13 residues. Germline CDR1 and CDR2: GTSNPN and SVGIG (reference sequence). The V segment lost 2 bases and the J segment 4 bases; nucleotides outside the gene matches: 4.

This chain joins TRBV6-6 and TRBJ1-1; no clear D gene. Germline loops: CDR1 MNHNY, CDR2 SVGAGI (reference sequence). The CDR3 covers 12 residues. Trimming shortened V by 10 bases and J by 5 bases, and 14 bases separated the two germline ends. The CDR3 sequence: CATSGWETEAFF. The CDR3 DNA follows: TGTGCCACCTCGGGGTGGGAGACTGAAGCTTTCTTT.

The chain carries TRBV30 and TRBJ2-4; D call uncertain. Trimming pared 1 base from V and 8 bases from J, leaving 18 bases between. Germline V gene lookup returns CDR1 GTSNPN and CDR2 SVGIG (reference sequence). This CDR3 has 15 amino acids. CDR3 amino acids: CAWSGSSLLGDIQYF. The CDR3 bases are TGTGCCTGGAGTGGCAGTTCCCTCCTTGGAGACATTCAGTACTTC.

The rearrangement joins TRBV10-2 to TRBJ2-1; 8 nucleotides align to TRBD2. The CDR3 runs 13 residues. The trim removed 10 bases at V and 10 bases at J, leaving 12 bases unmatched. The germline V gene has CDR1 WSHSY and CDR2 SAAADI. CDR3 coding DNA: TGCGCCACAAAGGCCCGGGAGGGCGGAGAGCAGTTCTTC. It is translated as CATKAREGGEQFF.

The gene calls are TRBV5-1 and TRBJ1-6; possible D gene TRBD1, 5 bases. The CDR3 has 13 residues. Trimming pared 4 bases from V and 8 bases from J, leaving 10 bases between. Germline V gives CDR1 SGHRS, CDR2 YFSETQ. The CDR3 loop is CASSQGLDSPLHF. The CDR3 bases are TGCGCCAGCAGCCAGGGTTTGGATTCACCCCTCCACTTT.

The chain recombines TRBV2 with TRBJ2-2; D might be TRBD2 (6 bases). Germline V gene sequence: CDR1 SNHLY, CDR2 FYNNEI. The germline V and J ends were trimmed by 3 bases and 5 bases, with 16 bases remaining between them. The CDR3 consists of 16 residues. CDR3 region: CASSEGTGLGTGELFF. Written as DNA, the CDR3 is TGTGCCAGCAGTGAGGGGACTGGACTTGGAACCGGGGAGCTGTTTTTT.

The rearrangement uses TRBV7-6 and TRBJ2-1; 9 bases fit TRBD2. CDR3 length: 16 residues. Germline lookup yields CDR1 SGHVS and CDR2 FNYEAQ. The V segment lost 5 bases and the J segment 7 bases; nucleotides outside the gene matches: 12. The CDR3, as DNA: TGTGCCAGCAGCCCCCCGACTAGCGGAAGGGCAAATGAGCAGTTCTTC. It encodes CASSPPTSGRANEQFF.

The chain has TRBV27 and TRBJ1-4; D is uncertain. This CDR3 has 15 amino acids. CDR1 and CDR2 from the germline V gene are MNHEY and SMNVEV (reference sequence). V lost 0 bases to trimming and J lost 5 bases, with 10 bases between them. DNA of the CDR3: TGTGCCAGCAGTTTATCGTGGGCCGCGAATGAAAAACTGTTTTTT. It specifies CASSLSWAANEKLFF.

The chain carries TRBV5-1 and TRBJ1-1; perhaps TRBD1 as D (5 bases). V shed 0 bases and J shed 4 bases, with 10 bases lying between them. The germline V gene has CDR1 SGHRS and CDR2 YFSETQ. The CDR3 loop spans 14 amino acids. The CDR3 protein is CASSLVYQGTEAFF. Here the CDR3 DNA reads TGCGCCAGCAGCTTGGTATACCAGGGCACTGAAGCTTTCTTT.

The gene calls are TRBV7-2 and TRBJ2-7, with 7 bases matching TRBD2. J gave up 4 bases and V 1 base, and 4 bases lay outside the gene matches. This CDR3 contains 14 residues. The germline CDR1 and CDR2 sequences are SGHTA and FQGNSA. The CDR3 bases are TGTGCCAGCAGCTTAGGCGGGAGCCGTTACGAGCAGTACTTC. Translation: CASSLGGSRYEQYF.